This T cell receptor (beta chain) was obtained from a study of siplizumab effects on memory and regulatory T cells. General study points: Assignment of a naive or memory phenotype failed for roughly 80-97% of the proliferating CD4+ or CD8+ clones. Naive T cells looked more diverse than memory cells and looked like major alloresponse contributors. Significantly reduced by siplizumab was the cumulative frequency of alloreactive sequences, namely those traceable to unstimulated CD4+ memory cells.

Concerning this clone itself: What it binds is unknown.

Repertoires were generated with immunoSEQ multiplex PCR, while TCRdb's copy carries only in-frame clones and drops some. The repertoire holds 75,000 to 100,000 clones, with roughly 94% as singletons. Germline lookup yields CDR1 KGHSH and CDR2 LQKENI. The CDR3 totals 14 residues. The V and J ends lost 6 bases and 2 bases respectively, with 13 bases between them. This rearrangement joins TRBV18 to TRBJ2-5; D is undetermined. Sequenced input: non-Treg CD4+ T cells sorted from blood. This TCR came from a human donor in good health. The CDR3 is CASSPARLQETQYF. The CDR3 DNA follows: TGTGCCAGCTCCCCGGCCCGTTTGCAAGAGACCCAGTACTTC. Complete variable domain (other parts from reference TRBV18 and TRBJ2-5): NAGVMQNPRHLVRRRGQEARLRCSPMKGHSHVYWYRQLPEEGLKFMVYLQKENIIDESGMPKERFSAEFPKEGPSILRIQQVVRGDSAAYFCASSPARLQETQYFGPGTRLLVL.